This TCR beta chain was sequenced during a study of graft-versus-host responses after intestinal transplantation. Study in general: Those transplanted obtained multivisceral, liver-intestinal, or isolated intestinal grafts. Study-wide findings and caveats: GvH clones detected in recipient marrow included some appearing first in ileum or blood.

Clones were read by immunoSEQ multiplex PCR, and TCRdb kept only the in-frame ones, dropping some. The sample consists of more than 100,000 clones, under 95% of them appearing once. With respect to this clone: Its matching antigen is unknown.

In germline, CDR1 is MGHRA, CDR2 YSYEKL. The ends lost 3 bases at V and 4 bases at J; junction bases unmatched: 2. The CDR3 is 13 residues long. The genes are TRBV4-1 and TRBJ1-1, with 7 nucleotides matching TRBD1. This specimen consisted of unstimulated CD8+ T cells sorted from spleen or lymph node cells, obtained before intestinal transplant. This receptor was obtained from a human donor who received an intestinal transplant. The CDR3 protein is CASSQRQGTEAFF. In DNA, the CDR3 is TGCGCCAGCAGCCAGCGACAGGGCACTGAAGCTTTCTTT.